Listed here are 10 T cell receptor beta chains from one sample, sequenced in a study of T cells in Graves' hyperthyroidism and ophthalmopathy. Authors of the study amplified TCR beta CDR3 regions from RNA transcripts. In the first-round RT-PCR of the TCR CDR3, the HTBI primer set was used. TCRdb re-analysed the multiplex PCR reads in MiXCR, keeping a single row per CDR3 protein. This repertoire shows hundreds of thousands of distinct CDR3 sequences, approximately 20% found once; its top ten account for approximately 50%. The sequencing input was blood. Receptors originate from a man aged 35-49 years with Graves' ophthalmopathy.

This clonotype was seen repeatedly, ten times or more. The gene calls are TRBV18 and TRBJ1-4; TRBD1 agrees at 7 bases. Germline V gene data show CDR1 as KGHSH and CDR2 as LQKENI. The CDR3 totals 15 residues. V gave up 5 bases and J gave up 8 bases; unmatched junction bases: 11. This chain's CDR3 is CASSNAGTASEKLFF. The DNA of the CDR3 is TGTGCCAGCTCAAACGCCGGGACAGCCAGCGAAAAACTGTTTTTT. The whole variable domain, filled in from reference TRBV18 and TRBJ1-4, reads NAGVMQNPRHLVRRRGQEARLRCSPMKGHSHVYWYRQLPEEGLKFMVYLQKENIIDESGMPKERFSAEFPKEGPSILRIQQVVRGDSAAYFCASSNAGTASEKLFFGSGTQLSVL.

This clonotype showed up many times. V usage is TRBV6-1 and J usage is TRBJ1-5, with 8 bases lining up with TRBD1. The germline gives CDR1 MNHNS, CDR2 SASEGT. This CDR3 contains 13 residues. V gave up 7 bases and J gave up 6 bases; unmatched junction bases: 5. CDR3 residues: CASTGQGGQPQHF. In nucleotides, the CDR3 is TGTGCCAGCACCGGACAGGGAGGTCAGCCCCAGCATTTT.

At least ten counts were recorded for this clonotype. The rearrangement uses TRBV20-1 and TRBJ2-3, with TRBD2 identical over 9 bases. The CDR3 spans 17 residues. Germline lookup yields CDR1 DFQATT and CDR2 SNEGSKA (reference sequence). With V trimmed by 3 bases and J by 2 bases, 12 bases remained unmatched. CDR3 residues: CSASSGSGGIYTDTQYF. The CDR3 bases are TGCAGTGCTAGTAGTGGGAGCGGGGGGATTTACACAGATACGCAGTATTTT.

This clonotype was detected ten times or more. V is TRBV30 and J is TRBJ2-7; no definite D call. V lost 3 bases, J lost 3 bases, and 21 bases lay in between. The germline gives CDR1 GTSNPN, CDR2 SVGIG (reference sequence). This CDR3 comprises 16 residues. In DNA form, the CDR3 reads TGTGCCTGGAGCATCGTCGACGGACGGTTCCACTACGAGCAGTACTTC. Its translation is CAWSIVDGRFHYEQYF.

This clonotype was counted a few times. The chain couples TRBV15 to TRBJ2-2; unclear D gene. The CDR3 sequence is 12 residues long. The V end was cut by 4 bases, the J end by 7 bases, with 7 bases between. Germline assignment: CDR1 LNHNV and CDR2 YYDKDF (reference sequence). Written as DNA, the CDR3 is TGTGCCACCAGCAAACGCCTCGGGGAGCTGTTTTTT. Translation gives CATSKRLGELFF. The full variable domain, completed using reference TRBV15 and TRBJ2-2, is DAMVIQNPRYQVTQFGKPVTLSCSQTLNHNVMYWYQQKSSQAPKLLFHYYDKDFNNEADTPDNFQSRRPNTSFCFLDIRSPGLGDTAMYLCATSKRLGELFFGEGSRLTVL.

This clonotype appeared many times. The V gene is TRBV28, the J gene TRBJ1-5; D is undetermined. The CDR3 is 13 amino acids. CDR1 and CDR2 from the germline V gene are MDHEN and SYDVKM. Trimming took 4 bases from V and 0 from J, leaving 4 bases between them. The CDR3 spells CASSSYSNQPQHF. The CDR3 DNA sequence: TGTGCCAGCAGTTCTTATAGCAATCAGCCCCAGCATTTT.

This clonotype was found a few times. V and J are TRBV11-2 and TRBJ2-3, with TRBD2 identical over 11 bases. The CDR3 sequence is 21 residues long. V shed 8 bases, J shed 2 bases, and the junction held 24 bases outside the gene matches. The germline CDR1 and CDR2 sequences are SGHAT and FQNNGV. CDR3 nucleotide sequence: TGTGCCAGCGGATACCCCCCTACCGGGACTAGCGGACCTCGACACACAGATACGCAGTATTTT. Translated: CASGYPPTGTSGPRHTDTQYF.

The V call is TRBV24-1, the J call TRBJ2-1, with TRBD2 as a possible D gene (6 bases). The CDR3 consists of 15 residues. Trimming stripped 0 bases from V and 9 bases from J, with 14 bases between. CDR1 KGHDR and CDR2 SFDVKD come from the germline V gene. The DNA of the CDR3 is TGTGCCACCAGTGATTTGCGCGCGGGGTTCGGTGAGCAGTTCTTC. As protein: CATSDLRAGFGEQFF.

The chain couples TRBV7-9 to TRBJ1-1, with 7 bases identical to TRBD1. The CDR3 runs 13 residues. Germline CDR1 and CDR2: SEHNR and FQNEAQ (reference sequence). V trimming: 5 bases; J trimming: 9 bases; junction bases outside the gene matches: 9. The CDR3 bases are TGTGCCAGCAGCACAGGGACAGCGCTTAAAGCTTTCTTT. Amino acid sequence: CASSTGTALKAFF.

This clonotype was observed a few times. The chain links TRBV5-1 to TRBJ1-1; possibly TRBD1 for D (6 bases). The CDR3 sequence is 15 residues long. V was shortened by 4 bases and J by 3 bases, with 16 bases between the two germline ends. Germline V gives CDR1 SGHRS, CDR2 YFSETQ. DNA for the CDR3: TGCGCCAGCAGCCAAACAGGGAGGGGGTACACTGAAGCTTTCTTT. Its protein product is CASSQTGRGYTEAFF.